The TCR beta chain described here comes from a study of regulatory T cells. A couple of CD3G-deficient patients had more severe autoimmunity; all had some. Patients aged 2 to 39 years had fewer naive and more memory CD4+ and CD8+ T cells. Regulatory (CD25-high CD127-low) and conventional (CD25-low CD127-high) CD4+ T cells were sorted separately. The CDR3 has 16 amino acids. Trimming stripped 1 base from V and 5 bases from J, with 14 bases between. The germline V gene encodes CDR1 MDHEN and CDR2 SYDVKM. This clone appeared a single time. Its antigen is currently unknown. Notes on the study in general: Patient repertoires had restricted TRB V-J pairs and skewed V and J usage, most in Tregs. In CD3G-deficient patients, conventional CD4+ T cells were enriched for hydrophobic CDR3 residues at positions 6 and 7.

The PCR used 52 TRBV and 13 TRBJ primers. TCRdb keeps only in-frame clones here, not all; method: immunoSEQ multiplex PCR. The top ten hold roughly 1.6% of the sample, which has more than 25,000 clones, roughly 90% seen once. The V gene is TRBV28, the J gene TRBJ1-4, with D uncertain. The sequencing sample was made of conventional CD4+ T cells sorted from blood. This receptor was obtained from a person aged 18 to 30 with CD3G deficiency. As DNA, the CDR3 is TGTGCCAGCAGTTTATTCTATGGGGAAGGGAATGAAAAACTGTTTTTT. Amino acids: CASSLFYGEGNEKLFF.